Many counts were recorded for the clone carrying this T cell receptor beta chain. Its antigen remains unidentified. The trim removed 7 bases at V and 5 bases at J, leaving 13 bases unmatched. Per germline, CDR1 MNHNS and CDR2 SASEGT. The CDR3 has 17 residues. What was amplified from RNA transcripts were TCR beta CDR3 regions. TCR CDR3 underwent first-round RT-PCR with the HTBI primer set. Via MiXCR, TCRdb re-called the multiplex PCR reads, giving one row per CDR3 protein. The repertoire consists of fewer than 450,000 distinct CDR3 sequences, with 15% occurring once and the leading ten covering about 20%. The sample belongs to a study of T cells in Graves' hyperthyroidism and ophthalmopathy. Findings and limits, study-wide: A median around six months before onset, the model predicted ophthalmopathy. Ophthalmopathy cases were set apart from stable hyperthyroidism by a 13 V-J model. Blood also showed most of the thyroid clonotypes that were expanded above 0.001.

Fresh 10 ml peripheral blood yielded PBMCs. Specimen: blood. The TCR sequence derives from a woman in her fifties or sixties with Graves' ophthalmopathy. V and J are TRBV6-1 and TRBJ2-1; TRBD2 agrees at 11 bases. The CDR3 region has the DNA TGTGCCAGCAATTTCAAGGGGACTAGCGGTTTAGACAATGAGCAGTTCTTC. This sequence encodes CASNFKGTSGLDNEQFF.